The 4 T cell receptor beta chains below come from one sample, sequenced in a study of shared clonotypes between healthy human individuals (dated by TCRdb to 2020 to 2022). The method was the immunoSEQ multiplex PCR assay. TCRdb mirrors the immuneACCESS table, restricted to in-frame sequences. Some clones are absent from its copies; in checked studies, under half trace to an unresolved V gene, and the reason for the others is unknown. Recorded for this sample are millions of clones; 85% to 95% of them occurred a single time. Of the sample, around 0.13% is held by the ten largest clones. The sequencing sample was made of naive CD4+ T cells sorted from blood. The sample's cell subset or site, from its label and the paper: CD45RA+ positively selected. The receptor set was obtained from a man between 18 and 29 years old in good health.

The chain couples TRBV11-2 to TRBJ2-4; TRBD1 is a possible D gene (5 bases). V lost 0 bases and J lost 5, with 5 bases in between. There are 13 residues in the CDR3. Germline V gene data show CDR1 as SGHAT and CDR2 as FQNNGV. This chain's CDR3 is CASSLDRENIQYF. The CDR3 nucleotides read TGTGCCAGCAGCTTAGACAGGGAAAACATTCAGTACTTC.

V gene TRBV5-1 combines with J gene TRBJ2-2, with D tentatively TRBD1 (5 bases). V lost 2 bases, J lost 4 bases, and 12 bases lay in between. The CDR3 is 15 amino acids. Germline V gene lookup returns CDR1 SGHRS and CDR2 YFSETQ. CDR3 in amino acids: CASSFRPGSTGELFF. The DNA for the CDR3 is TGCGCCAGCAGCTTCCGCCCAGGGTCCACCGGGGAGCTGTTTTTT. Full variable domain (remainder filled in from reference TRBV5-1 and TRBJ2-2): KAGVTQTPRYLIKTRGQQVTLSCSPISGHRSVSWYQQTPGQGLQFLFEYFSETQRNKGNFPGRFSGRQFSNSRSEMNVSTLELGDSALYLCASSFRPGSTGELFFGEGSRLTVL.

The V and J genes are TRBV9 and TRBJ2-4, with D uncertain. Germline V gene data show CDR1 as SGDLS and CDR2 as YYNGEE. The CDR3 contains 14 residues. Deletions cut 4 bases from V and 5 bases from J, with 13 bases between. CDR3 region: CASSTGPVQNIQYF. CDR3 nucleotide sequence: TGTGCCAGCAGCACCGGGCCGGTACAAAACATTCAGTACTTC.

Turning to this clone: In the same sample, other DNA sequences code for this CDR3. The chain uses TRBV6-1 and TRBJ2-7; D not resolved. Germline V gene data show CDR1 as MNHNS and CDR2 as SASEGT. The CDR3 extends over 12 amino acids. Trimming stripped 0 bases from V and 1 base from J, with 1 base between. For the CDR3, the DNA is TGTGCCAGCAGTGAAGCGTCCTACGAGCAGTACTTC. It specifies CASSEASYEQYF.